The rows below give T cell receptor beta chains drawn from one sample of a study of T cells after yellow fever vaccination. TCRdb itself ran the 5' RACE reads through MiXCR, one entry per CDR3 protein. The sample includes over 110,000 distinct CDR3 sequences, 7.7% of them seen just once. The sample was CD4+ T cells sorted from PBMCs, taken 5 days after the yellow fever booster vaccination. These receptors were obtained from a man aged 25 to 40 who received the YFV17D yellow fever vaccine. Each CDR3 is given with its conserved first and last residue. A D gene is named only where the DNA matches it firmly. A clone size is listed for some rows: how often the clone was seen (once, few, many), or a class if it is expanded.

clone_size: few; cdr3_length: 16; j_call: TRBJ1-2; d_call: .; v_call: TRBV7-2; cdr3_nt: TGTGCCAGCAGCTCCCCCGAGAAGGCTCGGGTAGGTGGCTACACCTTC; cdr3_aa: CASSSPEKARVGGYTF
clone_size: many; cdr3_length: 14; j_call: TRBJ2-3; d_call: TRBD2; v_call: TRBV10-3; cdr3_nt: TGTGCCATCAGTGAGCGGGAGGCCCGAGATACGCAGTATTTT; cdr3_aa: CAISEREARDTQYF
clone_size: many; cdr3_length: 13; j_call: TRBJ1-1; d_call: TRBD1; v_call: TRBV29-1; cdr3_nt: TGCAGCGTGGGACAGGCCATCGACACTGAAGCTTTCTTT; cdr3_aa: CSVGQAIDTEAFF
clone_size: .; cdr3_length: 15; j_call: TRBJ1-4; d_call: TRBD1; v_call: TRBV7-2; cdr3_nt: TGTGCCAGCAGCTTAGAGGACAGGGGACGTGAAAAACTGTTTTTT; cdr3_aa: CASSLEDRGREKLFF
clone_size: many; cdr3_length: 13; j_call: TRBJ2-7; d_call: .; v_call: TRBV12-3/TRBV12-4; cdr3_nt: TGTGCCAGCAGTTTGCACAGGGACGACGAGCAGTACTTC; cdr3_aa: CASSLHRDDEQYF
clone_size: many; cdr3_length: 14; j_call: TRBJ2-7; d_call: .; v_call: TRBV4-2; cdr3_nt: TGTGCCAGCAGCCAAGAAGGCAGAAACTACGAGCAGTACTTC; cdr3_aa: CASSQEGRNYEQYF
clone_size: many; cdr3_length: 13; j_call: TRBJ1-1; d_call: .; v_call: TRBV5-1; cdr3_nt: TGCGCCAGCAGCTTGGCACAGGGCACTGAAGCTTTCTTT; cdr3_aa: CASSLAQGTEAFF
clone_size: many; cdr3_length: 10; j_call: TRBJ2-5; d_call: .; v_call: TRBV2; cdr3_nt: TGTGCCAGCAGAGAAGAGACCCAGTACTTC; cdr3_aa: CASREETQYF
clone_size: many; cdr3_length: 13; j_call: TRBJ2-7; d_call: .; v_call: TRBV18; cdr3_nt: TGTGCCAGCTCACCAGTTGGCGGTGACGAGCAGTACTTC; cdr3_aa: CASSPVGGDEQYF
clone_size: many; cdr3_length: 16; j_call: TRBJ1-3; d_call: TRBD1; v_call: TRBV7-9; cdr3_nt: TGTGCCAGCAGCCGATTCACAGGGGACTCTGGAAACACCATATATTTT; cdr3_aa: CASSRFTGDSGNTIYF
clone_size: many; cdr3_length: 15; j_call: TRBJ2-1; d_call: TRBD1; v_call: TRBV5-6; cdr3_nt: TGTGCCAGCAGCTGGGGACAGGGTTCCTACAATGAGCAGTTCTTC; cdr3_aa: CASSWGQGSYNEQFF
clone_size: many; cdr3_length: 14; j_call: TRBJ2-2; d_call: .; v_call: TRBV5-1; cdr3_nt: TGCGCCAGCTCACAGGGCCCGAACACCGGGGAGCTGTTTTTT; cdr3_aa: CASSQGPNTGELFF
clone_size: many; cdr3_length: 13; j_call: TRBJ2-3; d_call: .; v_call: TRBV7-2; cdr3_nt: TGTGCCAGCAGCTTAGGCTACACAGATACGCAGTATTTT; cdr3_aa: CASSLGYTDTQYF
clone_size: many; cdr3_length: 16; j_call: TRBJ2-7; d_call: .; v_call: TRBV28; cdr3_nt: TGTGCCAGCAGTTTATTTGGGTTCGGCGGGCCTAAATCCCCGTACTTC; cdr3_aa: CASSLFGFGGPKSPYF
clone_size: many; cdr3_length: 15; j_call: TRBJ2-1; d_call: TRBD2; v_call: TRBV20-1; cdr3_nt: TGCAGTGCTCCCCTAGCGGGAGCAGTATATAGTGAGCAGTTCTTC; cdr3_aa: CSAPLAGAVYSEQFF
clone_size: many; cdr3_length: 16; j_call: TRBJ2-6; d_call: .; v_call: TRBV5-1; cdr3_nt: TGCGCCAGCAGCTTGGCCCAGAGCTCTGGGGCCAACGTCCTGACTTTC; cdr3_aa: CASSLAQSSGANVLTF
clone_size: many; cdr3_length: 13; j_call: TRBJ2-7; d_call: .; v_call: TRBV29-1; cdr3_nt: TGCAGCGTTGGACTGGGCAGCATCTACGAGCAGTACTTC; cdr3_aa: CSVGLGSIYEQYF
clone_size: many; cdr3_length: 16; j_call: TRBJ2-3; d_call: .; v_call: TRBV6-5; cdr3_nt: TGTGCCAGCAGTTACTCCTACCGAAGTGGCACAGATACGCAGTATTTT; cdr3_aa: CASSYSYRSGTDTQYF
clone_size: few; cdr3_length: 13; j_call: TRBJ2-3; d_call: .; v_call: TRBV10-1; cdr3_nt: TGCGCCAGCAGTGAACGTAGCACAGATACGCAGTATTTT; cdr3_aa: CASSERSTDTQYF
clone_size: many; cdr3_length: 12; j_call: TRBJ2-7; d_call: .; v_call: TRBV20-1; cdr3_nt: TGCAGTGCCCAACAGGGCGGCCACGAGCAGTACTTC; cdr3_aa: CSAQQGGHEQYF
clone_size: many; cdr3_length: 14; j_call: TRBJ1-1; d_call: .; v_call: TRBV5-1; cdr3_nt: TGCGCCAGCAGCTTTATCGGCCGAAACACTGAAGCTTTCTTT; cdr3_aa: CASSFIGRNTEAFF
clone_size: many; cdr3_length: 15; j_call: TRBJ2-1; d_call: TRBD2; v_call: TRBV5-1; cdr3_nt: TGCGCCAGCAGCTTGGAGGGGACTAGCGGGAGGGAGCAGTTCTTC; cdr3_aa: CASSLEGTSGREQFF
clone_size: many; cdr3_length: 14; j_call: TRBJ1-4; d_call: .; v_call: TRBV7-2; cdr3_nt: TGTGCCAGCCGAGAGGTCGCAACTAATGAAAAACTGTTTTTT; cdr3_aa: CASREVATNEKLFF